The next 23 T cell receptor beta chains were all read from a single sample in a study of blood T cell repertoires in COVID-19. The repertoire was sequenced with immunoSEQ multiplex PCR; TCRdb's copy has only in-frame clones and lacks some. Of about 82,000 clones detected, around 83% appear once; the ten largest clones hold approximately 15%. Source material: peripheral blood. The receptors originated from a woman aged 55-70 years with acute or convalescent COVID-19.

The V call is TRBV5-4, the J call TRBJ2-1, with 11 bases aligning to TRBD2. Germline CDR1 reads SGHNT; CDR2 reads YYREEE (reference sequence). The J segment lost 5 bases and the V segment lost 2 bases, leaving 3 bases of the junction unmatched. CDR3 length: 15 amino acids. The CDR3 is CASSFASGGHNEQFF. CDR3 DNA sequence: TGTGCCAGCAGCTTCGCTAGCGGGGGGCACAATGAGCAGTTCTTC.

V gene TRBV4-3 combines with J gene TRBJ1-6; D is unclear. The CDR3 totals 14 residues. Germline CDR1 and CDR2: LGHNA and YSLEER. Trimming took 1 base from V and 6 from J, leaving 7 bases between them. The CDR3 loop reads CASSQVYGNSPLHF. CDR3 nucleotides: TGCGCCAGCAGCCAAGTTTACGGTAATTCACCCCTCCACTTT.

The chain has TRBV28 and TRBJ1-2, with TRBD1 matching over 7 bases. CDR1 and CDR2 (germline): MDHEN, SYDVKM. The CDR3 runs to 14 residues. V gave up 6 bases and J gave up 2 bases; unmatched junction bases: 6. The CDR3 is CASRGTALNYGYTF. DNA of the CDR3: TGTGCCAGCAGAGGGACAGCCCTAAACTATGGCTACACCTTC.

The rearrangement joins TRBV27 to TRBJ1-1; D may be TRBD1 (5 bases). Germline V lookup: CDR1 MNHEY, CDR2 SMNVEV (reference sequence). The V gene lost 3 bases and the J gene lost 0 bases, with 11 bases spanning the gap. The CDR3 length is 15 residues. Here the CDR3 DNA reads TGTGCCAGCAGTTTCCAGGGTCTCATGAACACTGAAGCTTTCTTT. It yields the protein CASSFQGLMNTEAFF.

This clone has just one count. The chain recombines TRBV6-5 with TRBJ2-1; D is perhaps TRBD2 (5 bases). Between the trimmed V and J ends, which lost 0 bases and 3 bases, there was a span of 6 bases. The CDR3 has 14 amino acids. CDR1 and CDR2 from the germline V gene are MNHEY and SVGAGI. The CDR3 reads CASSYSGDYNEQFF. The CDR3 DNA is TGTGCCAGCAGTTACTCGGGAGACTACAATGAGCAGTTCTTC.

The rearrangement joins TRBV24-1 to TRBJ2-5, with TRBD2 matching 7 bases. CDR1 is KGHDR, CDR2 SFDVKD, per germline. With V trimmed by 7 bases and J by 0 bases, 1 base remained unmatched. The CDR3 is made up of 13 amino acids. The chain's CDR3 is CATSGGYQETQYF. DNA of the CDR3: TGTGCCACCAGCGGGGGGTACCAAGAGACCCAGTACTTC.

The chain couples TRBV4-1 to TRBJ1-5; TRBD1 aligns across 7 bases. The germline CDR1 and CDR2 sequences are MGHRA and YSYEKL. This CDR3 comprises 16 residues. V shed 0 bases, J shed 3 bases, and the junction held 5 bases outside the gene matches. The CDR3 DNA is TGCGCCAGCAGCCAAGATCCAGGGGGGAACAATCAGCCCCAGCATTTT. It is translated as CASSQDPGGNNQPQHF.

This chain connects TRBV7-2 to TRBJ2-7; D perhaps matches TRBD2 (6 bases). With 1 base removed from V and 0 bases from J, the gap between germline ends came to 13 bases. The CDR3 covers 16 residues. The germline CDR1 and CDR2 sequences are SGHTA and FQGNSA. CDR3 protein: CASSLVGGENSYEQYF. CDR3 coding DNA: TGTGCCAGCAGCTTAGTGGGCGGGGAGAACTCCTACGAGCAGTACTTC.

The CDR3 coding sequence is TGTGCTAGTACTCCGGGACAGCCGACCTACGAGCAGTACTTC. Amino acid sequence: CASTPGQPTYEQYF. The chain links TRBV12-5 to TRBJ2-7; 7 bases fit TRBD1. CDR3 length: 14 amino acids. V lost 8 bases, J lost 2 bases, and 9 bases stayed unmatched. Per germline, CDR1 LGHNT and CDR2 FRNRAP. The variable domain in full, completed from reference TRBV12-5 and TRBJ2-7, reads DARVTQTPRHKVTEMGQEVTMRCQPILGHNTVFWYRQTMMQGLELLAYFRNRAPLDDSGMPKDRFSAEMPDATLATLKIQPSEPRDSAVYFCASTPGQPTYEQYFGPGTRLTVT.

The chain recombines TRBV7-9 with TRBJ2-1, with 10 nucleotides matching TRBD2. The V segment lost 1 base and the J segment 7 bases; nucleotides outside the gene matches: 4. The CDR3 has 15 amino acids. CDR1 SEHNR and CDR2 FQNEAQ come from the germline V gene (reference sequence). The CDR3, as DNA: TGTGCCAGCAGCTTAGGCAGCGGGAGGGCTAATGAGCAGTTCTTC. Protein: CASSLGSGRANEQFF. Full variable domain (missing parts from reference TRBV7-9 and TRBJ2-1): DTGVSQNPRHKITKRGQNVTFRCDPISEHNRLYWYRQTLGQGPEFLTYFQNEAQLEKSRLLSDRFSAERPKGSFSTLEIQRTEQGDSAMYLCASSLGSGRANEQFFGPGTRLTVL.

This chain joins TRBV28 and TRBJ2-7, with 9 bases matching TRBD2. This CDR3 has 16 amino acids. Germline V gene lookup returns CDR1 MDHEN and CDR2 SYDVKM. Trimming removed 4 bases from V and 4 bases from J; junction bases left unmatched: 11. CDR3: CASSSPLGLATYEQYF. The CDR3 nucleotides are TGTGCCAGCAGTTCCCCCTTGGGACTAGCCACTTACGAGCAGTACTTC.

This sequence joins TRBV5-6 and TRBJ2-2, with D unresolved. The length of the CDR3 is 13 residues. Per germline, CDR1 SGHDT and CDR2 YYEEEE. V shed 2 bases and J shed 3 bases, with 5 bases lying between them. CDR3: CASSLRDTGELFF. The CDR3 DNA reads TGTGCCAGCAGCTTACGGGACACCGGGGAGCTGTTTTTT. The full variable domain, completed using reference TRBV5-6 and TRBJ2-2, is DAGVTQSPTHLIKTRGQQVTLRCSPKSGHDTVSWYQQALGQGPQFIFQYYEEEERQRGNFPDRFSGHQFPNYSSELNVNALLLGDSALYLCASSLRDTGELFFGEGSRLTVL.

The chain joins TRBV7-6 to TRBJ1-1; TRBD1 is a possible D gene (5 bases). The germline V and J ends were trimmed by 5 bases and 1 base, with 17 bases remaining between them. Germline lookup yields CDR1 SGHVS and CDR2 FNYEAQ. The CDR3 has 16 amino acids. The CDR3 loop is CASSRDLRVGNTEAFF. In nucleotides, the CDR3 is TGTGCCAGCAGCAGAGATCTCAGGGTGGGGAACACTGAAGCTTTCTTT.

The V gene is TRBV6-5, the J gene TRBJ2-2; D perhaps matches TRBD1 (6 bases). Looked up from germline, CDR1 is MNHEY and CDR2 is SVGAGI. The CDR3 spans 15 residues. V was pared by 7 bases and J by 5 bases, with 17 bases between. This CDR3 reads CASTEGGIRTGELFF. The CDR3 DNA reads as TGTGCCAGCACCGAAGGGGGAATTAGGACCGGGGAGCTGTTTTTT.

CDR3 loop: CASSYLKSVTEAFF. The CDR3, as DNA: TGTGCCAGCAGTTACCTTAAATCGGTGACTGAAGCTTTCTTT. The gene calls are TRBV6-5 and TRBJ1-1; no firm D call. The CDR3 extends over 14 amino acids. Trimming cost V 2 bases and J 5 bases, with 12 bases left between them. Germline V gene data show CDR1 as MNHEY and CDR2 as SVGAGI.

The V and J genes are TRBV12-3 or TRBV12-4 and TRBJ2-1, with 7 bases fitting TRBD1. The ends lost 6 bases at V and 6 bases at J; junction bases unmatched: 5. CDR3 length: 13 residues. CDR3 amino acids: CASRRDSVNEQFF. The DNA for the CDR3 is TGTGCCAGCAGGAGGGACAGCGTCAATGAGCAGTTCTTC.

This sequence joins TRBV11-3 and TRBJ2-3; 12 nucleotides agree with TRBD2. The CDR3 has 16 residues. V lost 4 bases and J lost 0; bases outside the gene matches: 2. Germline assignment: CDR1 SGHNT and CDR2 YENEEA. CDR3 sequence (DNA): TGTGCCAGCAGCTATGGGACTAGCGGGAGCACAGATACGCAGTATTTT. Residues: CASSYGTSGSTDTQYF.

The chain joins TRBV3-1 (or the pseudogene TRBV3-2) to TRBJ2-3; 11 nucleotides align to TRBD2. The length of the CDR3 is 17 residues. V shed 2 bases and J 6 bases; nucleotides not matched to a gene: 10. Looked up from germline, CDR1 is LGHDT and CDR2 is YNNKEL (reference sequence). This CDR3 reads CASSQIAGTSGYDTQYF. The CDR3 nucleotides are TGTGCCAGCAGCCAAATCGCCGGGACTAGCGGTTATGATACGCAGTATTTT.

This chain joins TRBV7-8 and TRBJ1-3; tentative D call: TRBD1 (6 bases). V lost 0 bases to trimming and J lost 4 bases, with 10 bases between them. Per the germline V gene, CDR1 is SGHVS and CDR2 is FQNEAQ. The CDR3 covers 15 residues. The CDR3 here is CASSLAVGAGNTIYF. DNA of the CDR3: TGTGCCAGCAGCTTAGCAGTGGGGGCGGGAAACACCATATATTTT.

The rearrangement links TRBV28 to TRBJ1-1; TRBD1 agrees at 10 bases. V shed 2 bases and J 0 bases; nucleotides not matched to a gene: 6. Germline V gene sequence: CDR1 MDHEN, CDR2 SYDVKM. The CDR3 is made up of 17 amino acids. CDR3 residues: CASSLAGQGRMNTEAFF. The CDR3 DNA is TGTGCCAGCAGTTTAGCGGGACAGGGGAGAATGAACACTGAAGCTTTCTTT.

The chain links TRBV7-8 to TRBJ2-6; D gene ambiguous. Trimming left V 6 bases short and J 0 bases short, with 12 bases between. Germline loops: CDR1 SGHVS, CDR2 FQNEAQ. The CDR3 length is 16 residues. The CDR3 coding sequence is TGTGCCAGCAGACTGTCTGGGCGCTCTGGGGCCAACGTCCTGACTTTC. It encodes CASRLSGRSGANVLTF.

V is TRBV6-5 and J is TRBJ1-2; D remains unclear. Trimming pared 4 bases from V and 3 bases from J, leaving 6 bases between. The CDR3 is 12 amino acids. Germline CDR1 reads MNHEY; CDR2 reads SVGAGI. CDR3 nucleotides: TGTGCCAGCAGTTTGGGAGACTATGGCTACACCTTC. Protein sequence: CASSLGDYGYTF.

This rearrangement joins TRBV9 to TRBJ2-7, with TRBD2 identical over 12 bases. The ends lost 3 bases at V and 3 bases at J; junction bases unmatched: 10. Germline CDR1 SGDLS, CDR2 YYNGEE. This CDR3 is built from 17 residues. The CDR3 loop reads CASSGSSGGALNYEQYF. Written as DNA, the CDR3 is TGTGCCAGCAGCGGGTCTAGCGGGGGGGCCTTAAACTACGAGCAGTACTTC.